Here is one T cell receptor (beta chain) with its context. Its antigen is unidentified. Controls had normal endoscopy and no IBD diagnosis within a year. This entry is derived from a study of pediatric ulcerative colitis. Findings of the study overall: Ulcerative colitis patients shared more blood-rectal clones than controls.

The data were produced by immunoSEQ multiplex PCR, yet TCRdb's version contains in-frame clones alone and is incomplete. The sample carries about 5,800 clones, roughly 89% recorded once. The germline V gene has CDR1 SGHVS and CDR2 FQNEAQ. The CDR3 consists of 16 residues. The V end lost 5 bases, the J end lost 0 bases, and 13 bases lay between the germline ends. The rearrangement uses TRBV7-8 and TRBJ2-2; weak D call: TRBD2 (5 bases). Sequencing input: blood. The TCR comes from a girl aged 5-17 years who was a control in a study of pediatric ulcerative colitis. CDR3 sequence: CASSPREGSNTGELFF. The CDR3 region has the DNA TGTGCCAGCAGCCCACGAGAGGGCTCGAACACCGGGGAGCTGTTTTTT.